The present TCR beta chain was sequenced within a study of cytomegalovirus exposure and HLA in healthy donors. Study-level points and caveats: The study labeled 164 TCR beta chains cytomegalovirus-associated.

This table comes from immunoSEQ multiplex PCR, and its TCRdb copy is limited to in-frame clones, with some not included. The table lists some 170,000 clones, about 85% of them singletons, with 2% to 2.5% in the top ten. In germline, CDR1 is MNHNY, CDR2 SVGAGI (reference sequence). The ends were cut back, 0 bases at V and 7 bases at J, with 7 bases in the middle. This CDR3 spans 12 amino acids. This clone turned up a few times. Antigen specificity is unknown. Specimen: PBMCs. This chain connects TRBV6-6 to TRBJ2-7, with D possibly TRBD2 on 6 matching bases. The receptor's source is a man aged 25-45 years in good health and CMV-seropositive. The CDR3 reads CASSYSAGEQYF. CDR3 sequence (DNA): TGTGCCAGCAGTTACTCGGCGGGAGAGCAGTACTTC.